Shown below are 14 T cell receptor beta chains from a single sample sequenced in a study of blood T cells in healthy people across ages. A second PCR, run for about 6 to 12 cycles, used a sample-barcoded 5' primer plus a J-beta primer mix. TCRdb re-called the 5' RACE reads through MiXCR, storing one row per CDR3 protein. This sample carries approximately 780,000 distinct CDR3 sequences, 20% to 30% of them seen once, and the ten largest clones take over 2.5%. These data are also associated with another study on T cells of mothers and their children.

The sample comprised blood. These receptors were obtained from a boy younger than 18 in good health.

This clonotype has just a few counts. The chain combines TRBV6-2 or TRBV6-3 with TRBJ1-6; D not resolved. CDR3 length: 14 amino acids. From germline, CDR1 is MNHEY and CDR2 SVGEGT. Trimming pared 2 bases from V and 8 bases from J, leaving 10 bases between. The CDR3 DNA follows: TGTGCCAGCAGTTACGTCGGTCTTCATTCACCCCTCCACTTT. Translation gives CASSYVGLHSPLHF.

The chain is built from TRBV27 and TRBJ2-5, with unresolved D. Germline V lookup: CDR1 MNHEY, CDR2 SMNVEV (reference sequence). The CDR3 has 16 residues. V shed 5 bases and J shed 4 bases, with 20 bases lying between them. The CDR3 bases are TGTGCCAGCAGTACGGCGGCCGGTTTTTTGTTAGAGACCCAGTACTTC. This codes for CASSTAAGFLLETQYF.

The chain carries TRBV7-2 and TRBJ2-1, with D hard to call. The CDR3 runs 15 residues. Germline V gives CDR1 SGHTA, CDR2 FQGNSA. Trimming stripped 5 bases from V and 2 bases from J, with 13 bases between. The CDR3 sequence: CASSIRASTYNEQFF. The CDR3 coding sequence is TGTGCCAGCAGCATCCGTGCGAGCACCTACAATGAGCAGTTCTTC.

The sample holds a few counts of this clonotype. The genes are TRBV9 and TRBJ2-7, with 10 bases that match TRBD1. The trim removed 4 bases at V and 4 bases at J, leaving 8 bases unmatched. This CDR3 has 15 residues. Germline CDR1 is SGDLS and CDR2 is YYNGEE. CDR3 loop: CASSFRTGGAYEQYF. Written as DNA, the CDR3 is TGTGCCAGCAGCTTCCGGACAGGGGGGGCTTACGAGCAGTACTTC.

This clonotype was counted a few times. The rearrangement links TRBV29-1 to TRBJ2-5; D is unresolved. The end of the DNA fits TRBJ2-7 better, so the J call may be wrong. The CDR3 is 13 amino acids. Germline CDR1 and CDR2: SQVTM and ANQGSEA. CDR3 protein: CSVTDAGSYEQYF. The CDR3 coding sequence is TGCAGCGTTACTGACGCCGGCTCCTACGAGCAGTACTTC.

This clonotype was counted a few times. The V gene is TRBV7-3, the J gene TRBJ1-1; the D gene is possibly TRBD1 (5 bases). This CDR3 comprises 14 residues. In germline, CDR1 is SGHTA, CDR2 FQGTGA. Trimming left V 2 bases short and J 5 bases short, with 12 bases between. The chain's CDR3 is CASSLLGTGTEAFF. In DNA, the CDR3 is TGTGCCAGCAGCTTATTGGGGACTGGGACTGAAGCTTTCTTT.

Worth noting for this clonotype: The junction shows a germline mismatch at one end, possibly a read error. The CDR3 here is CASSSSGTRGDAQYF. CDR3 coding DNA: TGTGCCAGCAGTTCGTCCGGGACTAGGGGAGATGCGCAGTATTTT. The V gene is TRBV12-3 or TRBV12-4, the J gene TRBJ2-3, with 8 nucleotides matching TRBD2. The CDR3 is 15 residues long.

This chain uses TRBV7-9 with TRBJ1-6; the match to TRBD1 covers 10 bases. The CDR3 is 14 amino acids. CDR1 is SEHNR and CDR2 is FQNEAQ in the germline V gene (reference sequence). The trim removed 4 bases at V and 10 bases at J, leaving 4 bases unmatched. CDR3 bases: TGTGCCAGCAGCTCCTGGACAGGGGGATCACCCCTCCACTTT. It codes for CASSSWTGGSPLHF.

This clonotype came up a few times. The CDR3 protein is CASSQGDGTWVDEQYF. The CDR3 DNA reads TGCGCCAGCAGCCAAGGCGACGGGACATGGGTGGACGAGCAGTACTTC. The chain couples TRBV4-1 to TRBJ2-7; D might be TRBD1 (6 bases). This CDR3 contains 16 residues. Germline values: CDR1 MGHRA, CDR2 YSYEKL. V gave up 1 base and J gave up 5 bases, with 18 bases separating them.

For this clonotype: The junction and the germline gene differ at one end; a read error may be behind it. The chain carries TRBV20-1 and TRBJ2-5, with a possible D match to TRBD2 (6 bases). Gene TRBJ2-1 matches the end of the DNA better, so the J call may be wrong. CDR1 and CDR2 from the germline V gene are DFQATT and SNEGSKA (reference sequence). CDR3 length: 15 residues. For the CDR3, the DNA is TGCAGTGCTAGAGATCGGCGCGGGGCATACAATGGGCAGTTCTTC. It is translated as CSARDRRGAYNGQFF.

This clonotype was seen a handful of times. V is TRBV7-9 and J is TRBJ2-3; 8 positions match TRBD1. J gave up 5 bases and V 3 bases, and 7 bases lay outside the gene matches. CDR3 length: 15 residues. Per the germline V gene, CDR1 is SEHNR and CDR2 is FQNEAQ (reference sequence). DNA for the CDR3: TGTGCCAGCAGCTTGGTGACAGGGGATCAAGATACGCAGTATTTT. Translated: CASSLVTGDQDTQYF.

This clonotype was seen a few times. The chain uses TRBV7-9 and TRBJ2-7, with unresolved D. Germline CDR1 is SEHNR and CDR2 is FQNEAQ (reference sequence). V dropped 5 bases and J dropped 6 bases, with 11 bases sitting between them. This CDR3 contains 12 residues. CDR3 protein: CASSPDTFEQYF. The CDR3 region has the DNA TGTGCCAGCAGCCCCGACACCTTCGAGCAGTACTTC.

This clonotype was seen more than once but under ten times. J is TRBJ2-5 and V is TRBV2; 8 positions agree with TRBD1. Trimming took 8 bases from V and 7 from J; bases not matched to a gene: 9. CDR3 length: 13 amino acids. Germline V gives CDR1 SNHLY, CDR2 FYNNEI. This chain's CDR3 is CASGGATGATQYF. For the CDR3, the DNA is TGTGCCAGCGGTGGCGCGACAGGGGCGACCCAGTACTTC.

The V call is TRBV4-1, the J call TRBJ1-3; D might be TRBD1 (6 bases). Per germline, CDR1 MGHRA and CDR2 YSYEKL. CDR3 size: 15 residues. V lost 4 bases to trimming and J lost 4 bases, with 14 bases between them. Here the CDR3 reads CASSRTVLRGNTIYF. The CDR3 DNA sequence: TGCGCCAGCAGCCGGACAGTCTTAAGAGGAAACACCATATATTTT.